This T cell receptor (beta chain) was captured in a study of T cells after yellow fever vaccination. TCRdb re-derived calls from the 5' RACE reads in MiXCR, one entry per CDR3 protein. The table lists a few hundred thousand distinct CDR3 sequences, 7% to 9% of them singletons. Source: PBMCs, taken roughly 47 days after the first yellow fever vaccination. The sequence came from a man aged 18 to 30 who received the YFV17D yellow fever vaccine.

CDR3 loop: CSAEGSYGYTF. CDR3 sequence (DNA): TGCAGTGCGGAGGGCAGCTATGGCTACACCTTC. This rearrangement joins TRBV20-1 to TRBJ1-2; D is uncertain. The ends were cut back, 6 bases at V and 4 bases at J, with 9 bases in the middle. The germline gives CDR1 DFQATT, CDR2 SNEGSKA (reference sequence). The CDR3 loop spans 11 amino acids.